The sample holds a few counts of the clone carrying this T cell receptor (beta chain). These data originate in a study of T-cell memory formation after mild COVID-19. The CDR3 length is 17 residues. From germline, CDR1 is SGHRS and CDR2 YFSETQ. With 5 bases clipped from V and 3 bases from J, the junction kept 10 bases outside the gene matches. Each CDR3 protein gets one entry after TCRdb re-called the 5' RACE reads with MiXCR. The data show 470,000 or so distinct CDR3 sequences, roughly 18% seen once. Sequencing input: PBMCs or a T cell subset sorted from them (not recorded which). The gene calls are TRBV5-1 and TRBJ2-6; 8 bases align to TRBD1. This TCR came from a young man who had mild COVID-19 (a few samples of this study predate the infection). Cell type and time point are not known. The CDR3 nucleotides read TGCGCCAGCAGACCAAAGACAGGGGATGATGGGGCCAACGTCCTGACTTTC. It translates to CASRPKTGDDGANVLTF.